This T cell receptor (beta chain) was obtained from a study of T cells in Graves' hyperthyroidism and ophthalmopathy. Study-level findings and limits: A 13 V-J signature model discriminated ophthalmopathy versus stable hyperthyroidism. Blood shared most expanded thyroid clonotypes above 0.001.

The CDR3 has 18 residues. Germline V gene data show CDR1 as SGHNT and CDR2 as YYREEE (reference sequence). The trim removed 5 bases at V and 6 bases at J, leaving 12 bases unmatched. Turning to this clonotype: Antigen: not known. With a much larger clone just one base away, this may be a read error.

Amplification of TCR beta CDR3 regions was performed using RNA transcripts as template. During a first-round RT-PCR of the TCR CDR3, the HTBI primer set was used. TCRdb redid the calling of the multiplex PCR reads with MiXCR, one entry per CDR3 protein. In the table there are approximately 500,000 distinct CDR3 sequences, around 42% of which are singletons. Sequenced material: peripheral blood or thyroid tissue (not recorded which). The clonotype comes from a woman younger than 30 with Graves' hyperthyroidism. The chain carries TRBV5-4 and TRBJ2-2; TRBD2 matches 14 bases. CDR3 region: CASSSGTSGRWGAGELFF. Written as DNA, the CDR3 is TGTGCCAGCAGTTCCGGGACTAGCGGGAGATGGGGAGCCGGGGAGCTGTTTTTT.